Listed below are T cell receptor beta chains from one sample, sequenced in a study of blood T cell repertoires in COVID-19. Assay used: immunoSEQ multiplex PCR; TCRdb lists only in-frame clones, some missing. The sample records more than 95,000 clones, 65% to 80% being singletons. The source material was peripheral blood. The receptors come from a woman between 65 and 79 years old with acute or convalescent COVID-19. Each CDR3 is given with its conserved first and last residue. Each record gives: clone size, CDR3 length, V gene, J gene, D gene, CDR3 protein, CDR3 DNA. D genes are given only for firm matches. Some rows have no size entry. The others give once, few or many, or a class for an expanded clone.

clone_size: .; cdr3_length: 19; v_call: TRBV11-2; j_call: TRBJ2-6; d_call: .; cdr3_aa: CASSPPLSQDRSGANVLTF; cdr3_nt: TGTGCCAGCAGCCCACCCCTCTCACAGGACCGCTCTGGGGCCAACGTCCTGACTTTC
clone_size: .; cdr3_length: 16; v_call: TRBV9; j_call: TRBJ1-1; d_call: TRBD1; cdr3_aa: CASSVVMGQGAAEAFF; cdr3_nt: TGTGCCAGCAGCGTAGTCATGGGACAGGGGGCCGCTGAAGCTTTCTTT
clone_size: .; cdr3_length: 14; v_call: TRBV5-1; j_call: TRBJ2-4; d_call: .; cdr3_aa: CASMEGSAKNIQYF; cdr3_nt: TGCGCCAGCATGGAGGGCTCGGCCAAAAACATTCAGTACTTC
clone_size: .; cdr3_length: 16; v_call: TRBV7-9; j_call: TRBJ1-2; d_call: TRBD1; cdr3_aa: CASSFPSGTGVGGYTF; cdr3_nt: TGTGCCAGCAGCTTCCCCTCCGGGACAGGGGTCGGAGGCTACACCTTC
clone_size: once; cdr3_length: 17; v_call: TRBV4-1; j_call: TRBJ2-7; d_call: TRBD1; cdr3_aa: CASSQDVARGLSYEQYF; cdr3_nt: TGCGCCAGCAGCCAAGATGTCGCCAGGGGGTTGTCCTACGAGCAGTACTTC
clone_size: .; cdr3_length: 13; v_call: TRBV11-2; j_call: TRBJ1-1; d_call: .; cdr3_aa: CASSFRGGTEAFF; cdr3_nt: TGTGCCAGCAGCTTCAGGGGTGGCACTGAAGCTTTCTTT
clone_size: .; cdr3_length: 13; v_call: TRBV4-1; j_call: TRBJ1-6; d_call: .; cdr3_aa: CASSLIEISPLHF; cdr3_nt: TGCGCCAGCAGCCTTATCGAGATTTCACCCCTCCACTTT
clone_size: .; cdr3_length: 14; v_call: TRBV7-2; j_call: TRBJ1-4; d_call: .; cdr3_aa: CASSLGPTNEKLFF; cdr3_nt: TGTGCCAGCAGCTTAGGGCCAACTAATGAAAAACTGTTTTTT
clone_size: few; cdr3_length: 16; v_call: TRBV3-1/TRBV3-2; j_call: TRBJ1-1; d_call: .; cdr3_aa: CASSQERVPMNTEAFF; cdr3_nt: TGTGCCAGCAGCCAAGAGAGGGTTCCAATGAACACTGAAGCTTTCTTT
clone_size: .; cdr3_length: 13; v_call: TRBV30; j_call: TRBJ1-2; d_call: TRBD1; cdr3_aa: CAWSPDREGGYTF; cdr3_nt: TGTGCCTGGAGTCCAGACAGGGAAGGTGGCTACACCTTC
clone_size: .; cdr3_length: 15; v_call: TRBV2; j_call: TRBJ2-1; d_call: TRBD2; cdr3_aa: CASSEGLAGGNEQFF; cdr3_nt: TGTGCCAGCAGTGAAGGGCTAGCGGGGGGTAATGAGCAGTTCTTC
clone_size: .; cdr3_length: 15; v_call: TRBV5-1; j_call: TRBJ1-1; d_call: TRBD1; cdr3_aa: CASSLVPGQGGTAFF; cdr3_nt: TGCGCCAGCAGCTTAGTCCCGGGACAGGGTGGAACAGCTTTCTTT
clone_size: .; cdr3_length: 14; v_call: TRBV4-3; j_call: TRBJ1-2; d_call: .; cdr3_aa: CASSLVGLQGGYTF; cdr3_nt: TGCGCCAGCAGCCTTGTTGGCCTCCAGGGGGGCTACACCTTC
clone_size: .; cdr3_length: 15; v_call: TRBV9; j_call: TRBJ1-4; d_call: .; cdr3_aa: CASSVDEGVGEKLFF; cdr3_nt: TGTGCCAGCAGCGTAGATGAGGGGGTGGGTGAAAAACTGTTTTTT
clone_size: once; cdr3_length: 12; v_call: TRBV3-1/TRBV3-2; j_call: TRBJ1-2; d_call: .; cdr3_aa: CASSQKNSGYTF; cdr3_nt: TGTGCCAGCAGCCAAAAGAACAGTGGCTACACCTTC
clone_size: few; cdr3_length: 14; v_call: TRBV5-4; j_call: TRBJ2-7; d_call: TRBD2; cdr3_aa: CASSLGGGVNEQYF; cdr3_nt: TGTGCCAGCAGCTTGGGCGGGGGGGTAAACGAGCAGTACTTC